This T cell receptor (beta chain) was sequenced for a study of beta chain features in type 1 diabetes. Regarding the study as a whole: Short templates might get an advantage during PCR, and this would be equal in patients and controls. Across all four CD4+ subsets, people with type 1 diabetes showed modestly shorter TCRB CDR3s.

This clone was seen a few times. What it binds is not known. Trimming took 5 bases from V and 4 from J; bases not matched to a gene: 7. The CDR3 length is 14 residues. Germline lookup yields CDR1 SGHTA and CDR2 FQGNSA. The whole isolated RNA underwent reverse transcription, so sequencing captured expressed TCRB transcripts. Clones were sequenced by immunoSEQ multiplex PCR, and TCRdb holds only the in-frame ones, with some missing. In the table there are roughly 340,000 clones, around 12% of which are singletons. The sample consisted of naive CD4+ T cells from blood. The clonotype was recovered from a woman aged 18-29 years with type 1 diabetes. J is TRBJ2-7 and V is TRBV7-2, with TRBD1 identical over 8 bases. The DNA of the CDR3 is TGTGCCAGCAGCCCAGGGGGCTCCGTATACGAGCAGTACTTC. Translation gives CASSPGGSVYEQYF.